The 24 T cell receptor beta chains listed next were all sequenced from one sample in a study of blood T cell repertoires in COVID-19. Measured with immunoSEQ multiplex PCR; TCRdb has only the in-frame clones, and not every one. The profile covers approximately 250,000 clones, with approximately 90% appearing a single time and 1% to 1.5% taken by the ten largest. The sample consisted of PBMCs or T cells enriched from blood (not recorded which). The receptors stem from a woman between 40 and 50 years old with acute COVID-19.

V and J are TRBV30 and TRBJ1-2, with 9 bases aligning to TRBD1. The germline V gene encodes CDR1 GTSNPN and CDR2 SVGIG (reference sequence). The CDR3 is made up of 14 amino acids. The V and J ends lost 3 bases and 6 bases, in that order; junction bases with no gene match: 8. DNA for the CDR3: TGTGCCTGGAGAGAGACAGGGGGTCGACATGGCTACACCTTC. Translated: CAWRETGGRHGYTF. The full variable domain, rest sourced from reference TRBV30 and TRBJ1-2, is SQTIHQWPATLVQPVGSPLSLECTVEGTSNPNLYWYRQAAGRGLQLLFYSVGIGQISSEVPQNLSASRPQDRQFILSSKKLLLSDSGFYLCAWRETGGRHGYTFGSGTRLTVV.

J is TRBJ1-2 and V is TRBV14; tentatively, D is TRBD1 (6 bases). Trimming stripped 1 base from V and 11 bases from J, with 14 bases between. This CDR3 has 13 residues. The germline gives CDR1 SGHDN, CDR2 FVKESK. The CDR3 sequence is CASSQVWPGAYTF. The CDR3 DNA reads as TGTGCCAGCAGCCAAGTCTGGCCAGGGGCTTACACCTTC.

This chain joins TRBV6-5 and TRBJ2-4; D unresolved. V was trimmed by 7 bases and J by 0 bases, leaving 7 bases between them. Per germline, CDR1 MNHEY and CDR2 SVGAGI. The CDR3 is made up of 13 amino acids. CDR3 in DNA: TGTGCCAGCAAAGCAGGAGCCAAAAACATTCAGTACTTC. Amino acid sequence: CASKAGAKNIQYF.

This chain connects TRBV4-1 to TRBJ1-5, with 10 bases identical to TRBD1. Germline CDR1 is MGHRA and CDR2 is YSYEKL. After removal of 0 bases from V and 7 bases from J, the junction contained 9 bases not matched to a gene. This CDR3 is built from 17 residues. As DNA, the CDR3 is TGCGCCAGCAGCCAAGATGTGGGACAGGGGAACGGGCAGCCCCAGCATTTT. Amino acid sequence: CASSQDVGQGNGQPQHF.

The chain is built from TRBV9 and TRBJ1-3; TRBD1 matches at 9 bases. The V segment lost 3 bases and the J segment 4 bases; nucleotides outside the gene matches: 8. This CDR3 is built from 16 residues. CDR1 is SGDLS and CDR2 is YYNGEE in the germline V gene. The CDR3 DNA follows: TGTGCCAGCAGCGAACGGGGACAGGGTCTCGGAAACACCATATATTTT. This translates into CASSERGQGLGNTIYF.

The gene calls are TRBV7-9 and TRBJ2-7, with 8 bases identical to TRBD2. This CDR3 is built from 13 residues. V lost 5 bases, J lost 5 bases, and 5 bases stayed unmatched. The germline gives CDR1 SEHNR, CDR2 FQNEAQ (reference sequence). CDR3 sequence: CASSRGAGDEQYV. In nucleotides, the CDR3 is TGTGCCAGCAGCCGAGGAGCGGGAGACGAGCAGTACGTC.

The chain couples TRBV11-3 to TRBJ2-3; D is uncertain. Deletions cut 0 bases from V and 1 base from J, with 11 bases between. Germline V gene sequence: CDR1 SGHNT, CDR2 YENEEA. The CDR3 covers 16 residues. The CDR3 loop is CASSLDIATGTDTQYF. For the CDR3, the DNA is TGTGCCAGCAGCTTAGATATCGCTACGGGCACAGATACGCAGTATTTT.

This chain connects TRBV7-2 to TRBJ2-7; D is perhaps TRBD2 (5 bases). Trimming removed 6 bases at V and 4 bases at J, with 22 bases between. The CDR3 totals 16 residues. Germline V gene lookup returns CDR1 SGHTA and CDR2 FQGNSA. Written as DNA, the CDR3 is TGTGCCAGCAGAAAACATCCGGGAAAACACCAATACGAGCAGTACGTC. Translating it yields CASRKHPGKHQYEQYV.

The V gene is TRBV7-2, the J gene TRBJ1-4, with 7 bases fitting TRBD1. V lost 5 bases to trimming and J lost 6 bases; unmatched junction nucleotides: 9. CDR1 is SGHTA, CDR2 FQGNSA, per germline. This CDR3 has 15 amino acids. DNA of the CDR3: TGTGCCAGCAGCCCTAGCGTAGGGACAGATGAAAAACTGTTTTTT. Its translation is CASSPSVGTDEKLFF.

This chain connects TRBV29-1 to TRBJ1-5, with 8 bases fitting TRBD1. V was pared by 4 bases and J by 5 bases, with 10 bases of the junction left unmatched. The germline V gene encodes CDR1 SQVTM and CDR2 ANQGSEA. The CDR3 contains 15 residues. CDR3 nucleotide sequence: TGCAGCGTTGGTCTGACAGGGGCGATGGATCAGCCCCAGCATTTT. Residues: CSVGLTGAMDQPQHF.

This rearrangement joins TRBV27 to TRBJ2-7, with 9 nucleotides matching TRBD1. V lost 4 bases to trimming and J lost 12 bases; unmatched junction nucleotides: 10. The CDR3 length is 13 residues. Germline V gene data show CDR1 as MNHEY and CDR2 as SMNVEV (reference sequence). This chain's CDR3 is CASSSGGQGLVYV. The CDR3 coding sequence is TGTGCCAGCAGTTCTGGGGGACAGGGCTTGGTGTACGTC.

The chain uses TRBV7-6 and TRBJ2-2; 8 bases map to TRBD1. V lost 6 bases, J lost 3 bases, and 6 bases stayed unmatched. This CDR3 region has 15 residues. Germline lookup yields CDR1 SGHVS and CDR2 FNYEAQ. The CDR3 here is CASRRDRGDTGELFF. DNA of the CDR3: TGTGCCAGCAGGAGAGACAGGGGCGACACCGGGGAGCTGTTTTTT. The whole variable domain, filled in from reference TRBV7-6 and TRBJ2-2, reads GAGVSQSPRYKVTKRGQDVALRCDPISGHVSLYWYRQALGQGPEFLTYFNYEAQQDKSGLPNDRFSAERPEGSISTLTIQRTEQRDSAMYRCASRRDRGDTGELFFGEGSRLTVL.

Here the CDR3 reads CASSLVGASTDTQYF. The DNA for the CDR3 is TGTGCCAGCAGCTTAGTCGGTGCTAGCACAGATACGCAGTATTTT. The chain links TRBV5-4 to TRBJ2-3; the D is unclear. V lost 2 bases to trimming and J lost 0 bases, with 10 bases between them. Per germline, CDR1 SGHNT and CDR2 YYREEE (reference sequence). CDR3 length: 15 amino acids. Variable domain in full (rest from reference TRBV5-4 and TRBJ2-3): ETGVTQSPTHLIKTRGQQVTLRCSSQSGHNTVSWYQQALGQGPQFIFQYYREEENGRGNFPPRFSGLQFPNYSSELNVNALELDDSALYLCASSLVGASTDTQYFGPGTRLTVL.

In DNA, the CDR3 is TGTGCCAGTAGTATTCCTACAACTAATGAAAAACTGTTTTTT. Translated, it gives CASSIPTTNEKLFF. V is TRBV19 and J is TRBJ1-4; D unclear. V was cut by 3 bases and J by 0 bases, with 5 bases left in between. The germline gives CDR1 LNHDA, CDR2 SQIVND (reference sequence). This CDR3 contains 14 residues.

This clone has only a few counts. This chain joins TRBV4-1 and TRBJ1-1, with D perhaps matching TRBD1 (6 bases). Trimming stripped 8 bases from V and 1 base from J, with 20 bases between. The germline V gene has CDR1 MGHRA and CDR2 YSYEKL. The CDR3 covers 16 residues. The CDR3 nucleotides are TGCGCCAGCCGATCCCCTGTCGGCAGGGGGAACACTGAAGCTTTCTTT. Amino acid sequence: CASRSPVGRGNTEAFF.

This chain uses TRBV15 with TRBJ2-5, with D possibly matching TRBD1 (5 bases). The CDR3 length is 15 residues. Trimming pared 0 bases from V and 4 bases from J, leaving 12 bases between. Per the germline V gene, CDR1 is LNHNV and CDR2 is YYDKDF (reference sequence). In nucleotides, the CDR3 is TGTGCCACCAGCAGAGAGGTTAACAGGTTAGAGACCCAGTACTTC. This translates into CATSREVNRLETQYF. The complete variable domain, with remaining parts taken from reference TRBV15 and TRBJ2-5, reads DAMVIQNPRYQVTQFGKPVTLSCSQTLNHNVMYWYQQKSSQAPKLLFHYYDKDFNNEADTPDNFQSRRPNTSFCFLDIRSPGLGDTAMYLCATSREVNRLETQYFGPGTRLLVL.

CDR3 sequence reads: CASSSDNQPQHF. In nucleotides, the CDR3 is TGTGCCAGCAGTTCAGACAATCAGCCCCAGCATTTT. The chain employs TRBV28 and TRBJ1-5; no clear D. The CDR3 loop spans 12 amino acids. Germline CDR1 MDHEN, CDR2 SYDVKM. V shed 4 bases and J shed 3 bases, with 4 bases lying between them.

J is TRBJ1-5 and V is TRBV27; D perhaps matches TRBD1 (6 bases). This CDR3 is built from 13 residues. Germline CDR1 is MNHEY and CDR2 is SMNVEV (reference sequence). Trimming stripped 3 bases from V and 6 bases from J, with 9 bases between. CDR3 bases: TGTGCCAGCAGTTTTTTAGGGGGTCAGCCCCAGCATTTT. Its translation: CASSFLGGQPQHF.

The gene calls are TRBV11-3 and TRBJ1-1; maybe TRBD1 (6 bases). The CDR3 totals 16 residues. The germline V and J ends were trimmed by 5 bases and 5 bases, with 21 bases remaining between them. CDR1 is SGHNT, CDR2 YENEEA, per germline. CDR3 DNA sequence: TGTGCCAGCAGCCAAGATACGGACAGAGTGGGTACTGAAGCTTTCTTT. Its protein product is CASSQDTDRVGTEAFF.

The chain employs TRBV19 and TRBJ1-5; 7 bases are a match to TRBD1. The germline V gene has CDR1 LNHDA and CDR2 SQIVND (reference sequence). CDR3 length equals 16 residues. V was clipped by 3 bases and J by 3 bases; unmatched bases: 8. CDR3 loop: CASSIIKQGNNQPQHF. Written as DNA, the CDR3 is TGTGCCAGTAGTATCATTAAACAGGGGAACAATCAGCCCCAGCATTTT.

The rearrangement uses TRBV27 and TRBJ1-4; 7 bases are shared with TRBD1. The CDR3 is made up of 12 amino acids. The junction had 2 bases not matched to a gene; V was cut back by 2 bases and J by 11 bases. Germline V CDR1 and CDR2: MNHEY, SMNVEV (reference sequence). CDR3 DNA sequence: TGTGCCAGCAGTTTAAAACAGGGGAAACTGTTTTTT. Translated, it gives CASSLKQGKLFF.

This chain uses TRBV11-2 with TRBJ1-1; TRBD1 is a possible D gene (5 bases). The CDR3 contains 14 residues. Trimming pared 7 bases from V and 1 base from J, leaving 13 bases between. CDR1 and CDR2 (germline): SGHAT, FQNNGV. This chain's CDR3 is CASKNRFGNTEAFF. The CDR3 DNA sequence: TGTGCCAGCAAGAACAGGTTCGGGAACACTGAAGCTTTCTTT.

The chain uses TRBV28 and TRBJ1-3; no definite D call. Looked up from germline, CDR1 is MDHEN and CDR2 is SYDVKM. This CDR3 region has 15 residues. V gave up 5 bases and J gave up 3 bases, with 14 bases separating them. The chain's CDR3 is CASSPPSAHGNTIYF. CDR3 DNA: TGTGCCAGCAGTCCCCCGAGTGCTCATGGAAACACCATATATTTT.

The CDR3 region is CASSFGTGVYGYTF. DNA for the CDR3: TGTGCCAGCAGCTTCGGGACAGGGGTGTATGGCTACACCTTC. This rearrangement joins TRBV9 to TRBJ1-2, with 10 bases fitting TRBD1. The CDR3 is 14 amino acids. V was clipped by 4 bases and J by 5 bases; unmatched bases: 5. Looked up from germline, CDR1 is SGDLS and CDR2 is YYNGEE.